Listed below are T cell receptor beta chains from one sample, sequenced in a study of T cell responses to AZD1222 COVID-19 vaccine. This table comes from immunoSEQ multiplex PCR, and its TCRdb copy is limited to in-frame clones, with some not included. The sample yields 110,000 or so clones, about nine tenths seen once. The sample here was peripheral blood, taken 28 days after the second dose of the MenACWY control vaccine. These receptors were obtained from an adult who received the MenACWY meningococcal vaccine as a control. Each CDR3 is given with its conserved first and last residue. D genes are given only for firm matches. Clone size appears in some rows only: once, few, many, or a class for an expanded clone.

TRBJ1-2	TRBV3-1/TRBV3-2	.	.	CASSSPGPNTF	TGTGCCAGCAGCTCACCGGGGCCAAACACCTTC
TRBJ1-6	TRBV25-1	.	TRBD1	CASSQQGPLNSPLHF	TGTGCCAGCAGTCAACAGGGGCCCCTGAATTCACCCCTCCACTTT
TRBJ2-2	TRBV7-9	.	TRBD1	CASSLFDRAGNTGELFF	TGTGCCAGCAGCTTATTTGACAGGGCGGGGAACACCGGGGAGCTGTTTTTT
TRBJ1-5	TRBV19	once	.	CASSTQYRDSNQPQHF	TGTGCCAGTAGTACTCAATACCGGGACAGCAATCAGCCCCAGCATTTT
TRBJ1-2	TRBV10-3	once	.	CAISVRGLSTNYGYTF	TGTGCCATCAGTGTTCGGGGACTATCGACTAACTATGGCTACACCTTC
TRBJ2-3	TRBV6-5	.	.	CASSYRVGSPDTQYF	TGTGCCAGCAGTTACCGTGTGGGGAGCCCAGATACGCAGTATTTT
TRBJ2-3	TRBV30	.	.	CAWSVLDGRNTQYF	TGTGCCTGGAGTGTATTGGACGGTAGAAATACGCAGTATTTT
TRBJ2-3	TRBV3-1/TRBV3-2	.	TRBD2	CASSQRAGPDTQYF	TGTGCCAGCAGCCAACGAGCGGGGCCAGATACGCAGTATTTT
TRBJ1-4	TRBV7-6	.	.	CASSSQGIRATNEKLFF	TGTGCCAGCAGCTCCCAGGGGATTAGAGCAACTAATGAAAAACTGTTTTTT
TRBJ2-7	TRBV11-2	once	.	CASSLQGSYEQYF	TGTGCCAGCAGCCTCCAGGGTTCCTACGAGCAGTACTTC
TRBJ1-2	TRBV28	.	TRBD1	CASSFGTGATSGYTF	TGTGCCAGCAGTTTCGGGACAGGGGCGACCTCCGGCTACACCTTC
TRBJ2-3	TRBV24-1	.	TRBD1	CATSEFGTGRTDTQYF	TGTGCCACCAGTGAATTCGGGACAGGACGCACAGATACGCAGTATTTT
TRBJ1-5	TRBV7-2	.	.	CASSLVGDSNQPQHF	TGTGCCAGCAGCTTAGTCGGGGACAGCAATCAGCCCCAGCATTTT
TRBJ2-7	TRBV7-3	.	.	CASSLGGSSRAEQYF	TGTGCCAGCAGCTTGGGAGGTTCCTCGAGGGCCGAGCAGTACTTC
TRBJ2-5	TRBV6-4	once	TRBD1	CASSPGTGSQETQYF	TGTGCCAGCAGTCCTGGGACAGGGAGCCAAGAGACCCAGTACTTC
TRBJ1-5	TRBV21-1	.	.	CASTLTAGPEGHQPQHF	TGTGCCAGCACCCTTACCGCCGGGCCCGAGGGCCATCAGCCCCAGCATTTT
TRBJ2-1	TRBV7-2	.	.	CASSFTGGDLSFF	TGTGCCAGCAGCTTTACGGGCGGAGATCTGTCGTTCTTC
TRBJ1-4	TRBV9	few	TRBD1	CASSGAQGADEKLFF	TGTGCCAGCAGCGGCGCACAGGGGGCTGATGAAAAACTGTTTTTT
TRBJ2-3	TRBV27	.	TRBD1	CASSPLLGFGTGSTDTQYF	TGTGCCAGCAGTCCGTTATTGGGGTTCGGGACAGGGAGTACAGATACGCAGTATTTT
TRBJ2-1	TRBV7-2	.	TRBD2	CASSVRSGGLQLFF	TGTGCCAGCAGCGTCCGCAGCGGGGGCCTCCAGTTGTTCTTC
TRBJ2-5	TRBV15	.	.	CATSRVTTRIGETQYF	TGTGCCACCAGCAGAGTGACTACTAGGATCGGGGAGACCCAGTACTTC
TRBJ1-4	TRBV4-3	.	TRBD1	CASSQDGTDNEKLFF	TGCGCCAGCAGCCAAGACGGGACAGATAATGAAAAACTGTTTTTT
TRBJ1-1	TRBV6-4	.	.	CASSDWAGNTEAFF	TGTGCCAGCAGTGACTGGGCAGGGAACACTGAAGCTTTCTTT
TRBJ2-7	TRBV27	once	TRBD2	CASSLLAGSAYEQYF	TGTGCCAGCAGTTTACTAGCGGGGTCGGCCTACGAGCAGTACTTC
TRBJ2-1	TRBV3-1/TRBV3-2	.	TRBD2	CASSQLGLAGGREQFF	TGTGCCAGCAGCCAATTGGGACTAGCGGGGGGTAGGGAGCAGTTCTTC
TRBJ2-5	TRBV2	.	TRBD2	CASSTRLAGEETQYF	TGTGCCAGCAGCACCAGACTAGCGGGAGAGGAGACCCAGTACTTC
TRBJ2-2	TRBV15	.	.	CATSRGLTGELFF	TGTGCCACCAGCCGGGGCCTGACCGGGGAGCTGTTTTTT